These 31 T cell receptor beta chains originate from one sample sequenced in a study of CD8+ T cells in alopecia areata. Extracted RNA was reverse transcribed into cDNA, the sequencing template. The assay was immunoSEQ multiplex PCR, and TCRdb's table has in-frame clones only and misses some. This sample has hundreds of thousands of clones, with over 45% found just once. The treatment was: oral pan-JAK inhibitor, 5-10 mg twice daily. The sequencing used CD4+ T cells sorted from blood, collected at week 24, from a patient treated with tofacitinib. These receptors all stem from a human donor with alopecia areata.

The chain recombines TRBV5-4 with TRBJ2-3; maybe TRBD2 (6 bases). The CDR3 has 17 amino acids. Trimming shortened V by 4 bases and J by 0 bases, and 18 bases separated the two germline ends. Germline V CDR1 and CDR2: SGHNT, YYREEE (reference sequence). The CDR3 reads CASSPQGRAGSTDTQYF. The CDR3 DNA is TGTGCCAGCAGCCCACAAGGTCGGGCGGGGAGCACAGATACGCAGTATTTT.

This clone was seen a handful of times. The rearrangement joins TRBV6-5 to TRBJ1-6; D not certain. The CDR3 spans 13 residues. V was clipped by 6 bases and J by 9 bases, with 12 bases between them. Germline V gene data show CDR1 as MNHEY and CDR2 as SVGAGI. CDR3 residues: CASRPSVGSPLHF. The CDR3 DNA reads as TGTGCCAGCAGGCCGAGTGTAGGTTCACCCCTCCACTTT.

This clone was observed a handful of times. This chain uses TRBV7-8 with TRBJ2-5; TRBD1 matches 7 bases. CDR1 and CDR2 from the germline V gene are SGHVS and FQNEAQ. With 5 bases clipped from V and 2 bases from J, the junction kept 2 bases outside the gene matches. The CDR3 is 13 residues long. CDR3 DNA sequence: TGTGCCAGCAGCCTGGGACAGCAAGAGACCCAGTACTTC. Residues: CASSLGQQETQYF.

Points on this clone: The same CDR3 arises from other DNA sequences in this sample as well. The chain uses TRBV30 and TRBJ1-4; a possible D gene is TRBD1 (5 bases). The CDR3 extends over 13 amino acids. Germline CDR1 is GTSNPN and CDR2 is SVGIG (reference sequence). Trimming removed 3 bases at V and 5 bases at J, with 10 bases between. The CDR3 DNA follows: TGTGCCTGGAGCGGGGGGTTCAATGAAAAACTGTTTTTT. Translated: CAWSGGFNEKLFF.

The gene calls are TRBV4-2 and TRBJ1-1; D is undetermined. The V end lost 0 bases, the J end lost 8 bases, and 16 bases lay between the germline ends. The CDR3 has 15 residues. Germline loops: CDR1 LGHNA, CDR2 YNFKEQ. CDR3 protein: CASSQDIWSGREAFF. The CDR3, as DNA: TGTGCCAGCAGCCAAGATATCTGGTCAGGAAGGGAAGCTTTCTTT.

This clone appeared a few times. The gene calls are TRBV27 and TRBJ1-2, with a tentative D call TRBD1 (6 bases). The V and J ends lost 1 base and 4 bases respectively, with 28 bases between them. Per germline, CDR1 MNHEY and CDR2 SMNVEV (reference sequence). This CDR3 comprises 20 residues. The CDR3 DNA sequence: TGTGCCAGCAGTTTATACCTCACGGGCCATAACCCAGGGGAAGGCTATGGCTACACCTTC. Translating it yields CASSLYLTGHNPGEGYGYTF.

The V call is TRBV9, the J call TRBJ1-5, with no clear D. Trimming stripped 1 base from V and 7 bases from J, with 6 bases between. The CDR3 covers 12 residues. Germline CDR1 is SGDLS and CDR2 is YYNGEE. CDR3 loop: CASSVSRQPQHF. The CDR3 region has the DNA TGTGCCAGCAGCGTATCCAGGCAGCCCCAGCATTTT. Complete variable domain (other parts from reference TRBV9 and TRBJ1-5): DSGVTQTPKHLITATGQRVTLRCSPRSGDLSVYWYQQSLDQGLQFLIQYYNGEERAKGNILERFSAQQFPDLHSELNLSSLELGDSALYFCASSVSRQPQHFGDGTRLSIL.

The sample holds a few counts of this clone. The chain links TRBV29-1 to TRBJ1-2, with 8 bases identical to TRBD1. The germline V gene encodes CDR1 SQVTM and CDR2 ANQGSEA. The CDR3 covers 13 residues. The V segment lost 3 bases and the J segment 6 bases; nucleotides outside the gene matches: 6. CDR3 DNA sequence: TGCAGCGTTGATGGCCAGGGGGCAGATGGCTACACCTTC. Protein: CSVDGQGADGYTF.

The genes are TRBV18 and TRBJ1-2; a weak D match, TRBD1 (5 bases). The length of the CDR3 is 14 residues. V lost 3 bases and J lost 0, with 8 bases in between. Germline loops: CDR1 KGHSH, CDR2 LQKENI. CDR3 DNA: TGTGCCAGCTCACCGGGCAGGGCTAACTATGGCTACACCTTC. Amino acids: CASSPGRANYGYTF.

CDR3 residues: CASRGGRHQPQHF. The CDR3 DNA follows: TGTGCCAGCCGAGGGGGACGGCACCAGCCCCAGCATTTT. The chain combines TRBV6-5 with TRBJ1-5; TRBD1 might be the D (6 bases). Germline CDR1 is MNHEY and CDR2 is SVGAGI. The V end lost 8 bases, the J end lost 7 bases, and 15 bases lay between the germline ends. The CDR3 consists of 13 residues.

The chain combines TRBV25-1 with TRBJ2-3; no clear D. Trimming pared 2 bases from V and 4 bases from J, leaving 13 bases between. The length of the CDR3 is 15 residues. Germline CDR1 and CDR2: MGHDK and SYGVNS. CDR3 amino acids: CASSERVTPADTQYF. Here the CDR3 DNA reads TGTGCCAGCAGTGAAAGGGTTACCCCAGCAGATACGCAGTATTTT.

As DNA, the CDR3 is TGTGCCAGCAGCCCGTTCACGCGCAATTCACCCCTCCACTTT. Its protein product is CASSPFTRNSPLHF. The J gene is TRBJ1-6, the V gene TRBV7-8; the D is unclear. V lost 5 bases, J lost 7 bases, and 12 bases lay in between. The germline V gene encodes CDR1 SGHVS and CDR2 FQNEAQ. This CDR3 spans 14 amino acids.

The CDR3 nucleotides are TGTGCCAGCACTCTGCGGTTGGCCGGGGAGCTGTTTTTT. Its translation: CASTLRLAGELFF. The gene calls are TRBV5-6 and TRBJ2-2; D not resolved. Trimming cost V 6 bases and J 6 bases, with 12 bases left between them. The CDR3 totals 13 residues. CDR1 SGHDT and CDR2 YYEEEE come from the germline V gene.

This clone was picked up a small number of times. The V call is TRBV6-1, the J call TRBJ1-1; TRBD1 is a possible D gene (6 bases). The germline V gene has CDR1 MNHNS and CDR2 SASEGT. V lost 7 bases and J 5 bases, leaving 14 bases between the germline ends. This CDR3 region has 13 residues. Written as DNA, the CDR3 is TGTGCCAGCACCCTGGAGCAGGGGACTGAAGCTTTCTTT. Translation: CASTLEQGTEAFF.

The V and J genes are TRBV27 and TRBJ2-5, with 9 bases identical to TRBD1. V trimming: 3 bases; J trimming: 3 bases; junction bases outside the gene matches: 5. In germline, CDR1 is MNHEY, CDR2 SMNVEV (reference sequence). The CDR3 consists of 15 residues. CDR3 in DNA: TGTGCCAGCAGTTTGGGACAGGGATTTGAAGAGACCCAGTACTTC. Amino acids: CASSLGQGFEETQYF.

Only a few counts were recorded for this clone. Here the CDR3 reads CATIGTVYEQYF. The CDR3 DNA sequence: TGTGCCACCATTGGGACAGTCTACGAGCAGTACTTC. The V and J genes are TRBV28 and TRBJ2-7; TRBD1 matches 7 bases. The CDR3 has 12 residues. V was pared by 10 bases and J by 3 bases, with 6 bases of the junction left unmatched. The germline V gene encodes CDR1 MDHEN and CDR2 SYDVKM. The full variable domain, in which reference TRBV28 and TRBJ2-7 provide the parts outside the CDR3, is DVKVTQSSRYLVKRTGEKVFLECVQDMDHENMFWYRQDPGLGLRLIYFSYDVKMKEKGDIPEGYSVSREKKERFSLILESASTNQTSMYLCATIGTVYEQYFGPGTRLTVT.

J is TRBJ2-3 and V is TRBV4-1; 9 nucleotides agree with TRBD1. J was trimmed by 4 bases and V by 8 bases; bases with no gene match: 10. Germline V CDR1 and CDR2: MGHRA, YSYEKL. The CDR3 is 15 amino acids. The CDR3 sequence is CASGRTGASADTQYF. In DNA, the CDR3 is TGCGCCAGCGGACGGACAGGGGCGAGTGCAGATACGCAGTATTTT.

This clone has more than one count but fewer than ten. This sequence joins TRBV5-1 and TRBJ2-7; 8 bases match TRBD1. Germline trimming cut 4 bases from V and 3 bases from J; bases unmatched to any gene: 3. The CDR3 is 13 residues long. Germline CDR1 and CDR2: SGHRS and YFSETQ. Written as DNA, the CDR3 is TGCGCCAGCAGCCCGGACAGGGTCTACGAGCAGTACTTC. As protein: CASSPDRVYEQYF.

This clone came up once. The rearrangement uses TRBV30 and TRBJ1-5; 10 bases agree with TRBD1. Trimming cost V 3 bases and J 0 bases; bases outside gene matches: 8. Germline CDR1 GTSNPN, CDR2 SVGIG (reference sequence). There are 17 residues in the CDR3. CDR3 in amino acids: CAWSRGTGDDSNQPQHF. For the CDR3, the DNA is TGTGCCTGGAGCCGGGGGACAGGGGATGATAGCAATCAGCCCCAGCATTTT.

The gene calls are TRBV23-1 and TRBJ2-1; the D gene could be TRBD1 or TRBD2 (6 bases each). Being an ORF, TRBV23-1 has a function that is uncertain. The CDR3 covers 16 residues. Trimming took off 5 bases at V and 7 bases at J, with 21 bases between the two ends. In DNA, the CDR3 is TGCGCCAGCAGTGAAAATGCCCTCCAGGGGAGGAATGAGCAGTTCTTC. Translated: CASSENALQGRNEQFF.

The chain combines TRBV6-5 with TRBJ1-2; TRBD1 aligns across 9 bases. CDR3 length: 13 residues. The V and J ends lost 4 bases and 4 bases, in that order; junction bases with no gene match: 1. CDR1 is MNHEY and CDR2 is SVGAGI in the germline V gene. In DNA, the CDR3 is TGTGCCAGCAGTTCGGGACAGGGCTATGGCTACACCTTC. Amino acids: CASSSGQGYGYTF.

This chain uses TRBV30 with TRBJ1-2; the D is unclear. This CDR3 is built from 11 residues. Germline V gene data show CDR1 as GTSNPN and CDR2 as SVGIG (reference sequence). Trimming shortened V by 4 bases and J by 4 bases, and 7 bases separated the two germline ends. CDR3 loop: CAWTGVYGYTF. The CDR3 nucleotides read TGTGCCTGGACCGGGGTCTATGGCTACACCTTC.

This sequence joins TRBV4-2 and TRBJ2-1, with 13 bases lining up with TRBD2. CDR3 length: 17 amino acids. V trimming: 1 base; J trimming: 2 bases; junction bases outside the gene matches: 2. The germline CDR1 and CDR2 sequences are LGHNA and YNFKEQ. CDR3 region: CASSQVLAGGTYNEQFF. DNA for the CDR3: TGTGCCAGCAGCCAAGTACTAGCGGGGGGGACCTACAATGAGCAGTTCTTC.

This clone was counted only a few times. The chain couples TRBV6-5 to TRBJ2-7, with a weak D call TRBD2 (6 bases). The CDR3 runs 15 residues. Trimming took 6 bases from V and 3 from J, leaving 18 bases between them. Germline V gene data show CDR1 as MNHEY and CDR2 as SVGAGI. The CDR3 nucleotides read TGTGCCAGCAGGCGGGGTTTCGAAGGTTACTACGAGCAGTACTTC. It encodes CASRRGFEGYYEQYF.

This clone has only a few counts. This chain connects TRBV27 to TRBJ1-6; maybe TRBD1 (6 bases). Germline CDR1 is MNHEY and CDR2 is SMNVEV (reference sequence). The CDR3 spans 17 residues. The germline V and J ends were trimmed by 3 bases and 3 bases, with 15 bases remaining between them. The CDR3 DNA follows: TGTGCCAGCAGTTTGCAAAATACAGGGCTCTATAATTCACCCCTCCACTTT. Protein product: CASSLQNTGLYNSPLHF.

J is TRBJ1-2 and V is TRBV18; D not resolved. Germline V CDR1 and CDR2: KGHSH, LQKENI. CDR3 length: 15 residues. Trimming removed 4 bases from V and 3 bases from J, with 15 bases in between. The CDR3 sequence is CASSQERGTYYGYTF. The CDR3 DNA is TGTGCCAGCTCACAGGAGAGAGGAACCTACTATGGCTACACCTTC.

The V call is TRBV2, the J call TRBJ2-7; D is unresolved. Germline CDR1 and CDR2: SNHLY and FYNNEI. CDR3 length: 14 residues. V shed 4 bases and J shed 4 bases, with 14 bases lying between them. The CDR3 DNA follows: TGTGCCAGCAGTGCCGGTCCGGCGGCGTACGAGCAGTACTTC. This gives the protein CASSAGPAAYEQYF.

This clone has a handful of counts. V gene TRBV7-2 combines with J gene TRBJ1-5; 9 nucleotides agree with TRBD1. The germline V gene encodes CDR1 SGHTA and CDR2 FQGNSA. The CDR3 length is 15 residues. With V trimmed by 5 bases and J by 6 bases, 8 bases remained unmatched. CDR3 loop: CASSTGQGKSQPQHF. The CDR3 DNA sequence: TGTGCCAGCAGCACGGGACAGGGAAAGAGTCAGCCCCAGCATTTT.

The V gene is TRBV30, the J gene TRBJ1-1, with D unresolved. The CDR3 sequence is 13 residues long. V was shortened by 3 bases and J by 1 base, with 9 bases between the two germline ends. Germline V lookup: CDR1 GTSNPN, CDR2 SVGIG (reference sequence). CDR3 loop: CAWRVGWNTEAFF. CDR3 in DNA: TGTGCCTGGAGGGTAGGGTGGAACACTGAAGCTTTCTTT.

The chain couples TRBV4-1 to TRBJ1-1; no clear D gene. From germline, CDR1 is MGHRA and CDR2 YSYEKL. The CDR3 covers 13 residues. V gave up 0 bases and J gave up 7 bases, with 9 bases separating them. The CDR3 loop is CASSQDRGSEAFF. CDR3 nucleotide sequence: TGCGCCAGCAGCCAAGATCGCGGTAGTGAAGCTTTCTTT.

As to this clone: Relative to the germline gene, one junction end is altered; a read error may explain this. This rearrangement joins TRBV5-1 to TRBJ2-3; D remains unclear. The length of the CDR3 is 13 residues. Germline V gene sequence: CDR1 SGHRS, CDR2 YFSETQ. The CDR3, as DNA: TGCGCCGGCAGCTTTTTTCCGACAGATACGCAGTATTTT. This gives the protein CAGSFFPTDTQYF.